The 6 T cell receptor beta chains presented below share a single source sample, sequenced in a study of CD8 T cells in ankylosing spondylitis. TCRdb fed the 5' RACE reads into MiXCR, producing one record per CDR3 protein. This sample has roughly 200,000 distinct CDR3 sequences, with roughly 24% found just once. Sequencing was performed on blood, either unsorted or a sorted T cell fraction (not recorded which). The receptor set was obtained from a male donor with ankylosing spondylitis or in good health (not recorded which).

This clonotype was counted ten times or more. For the CDR3, the DNA is TGTGCCAGCAAATCCTGGGGTACAGGGGGTACGGAGACCCAGTACTTC. Amino acids: CASKSWGTGGTETQYF. This chain links TRBV27 with TRBJ2-5; 8 bases map to TRBD1. V was clipped by 7 bases and J by 5 bases; unmatched bases: 15. Germline values: CDR1 MNHEY, CDR2 SMNVEV (reference sequence). CDR3 length: 16 amino acids.

This clonotype was seen repeatedly, ten times or more. The chain combines TRBV5-4 with TRBJ1-2; D is ambiguous. This CDR3 has 14 residues. Germline V lookup: CDR1 SGHNT, CDR2 YYREEE (reference sequence). V dropped 2 bases and J dropped 0 bases, with 8 bases sitting between them. CDR3 region: CASSFRFTNYGYTF. The CDR3 DNA is TGTGCCAGCAGCTTCCGATTCACTAACTATGGCTACACCTTC.

The table lists this clonotype with many counts. The CDR3 sequence is CASSQDRTGAYEQYF. The CDR3 DNA reads TGCGCCAGCAGCCAAGATCGGACAGGAGCCTACGAGCAGTACTTC. This sequence joins TRBV4-1 and TRBJ2-7; TRBD1 matches 7 bases. This CDR3 contains 15 residues. Germline V gene data show CDR1 as MGHRA and CDR2 as YSYEKL. The ends lost 0 bases at V and 2 bases at J; junction bases unmatched: 4.

The chain joins TRBV20-1 to TRBJ1-1; D not resolved. V was pared by 4 bases and J by 7 bases, with 16 bases between. The CDR3 runs to 13 residues. CDR1 is DFQATT and CDR2 is SNEGSKA in the germline V gene (reference sequence). The CDR3 coding sequence is TGCAGTGCTACGGGCATGATGGGCGATGAAGCTTTCTTT. Its protein is CSATGMMGDEAFF.

V gene TRBV29-1 combines with J gene TRBJ2-1; D is undetermined. The CDR3 runs 11 residues. Deletions cut 3 bases from V and 9 bases from J, with 9 bases between. Germline CDR1 reads SQVTM; CDR2 reads ANQGSEA. The CDR3 DNA reads as TGCAGCGTTGACCGTACAAGTGAGCAGTTCTTC. It is translated as CSVDRTSEQFF.

The genes are TRBV7-3 and TRBJ2-3; D remains ambiguous. Trimming took 2 bases from V and 1 from J, leaving 10 bases between them. CDR1 is SGHTA, CDR2 FQGTGA, per germline. The CDR3 is 15 amino acids. The CDR3 coding sequence is TGTGCCAGCAGCTTATCAGGTGCTCGCACAGATACGCAGTATTTT. The encoded protein is CASSLSGARTDTQYF.